The following is a T cell receptor (beta chain) sequence with its context. Original analysis: Estimation of nucleated cell counts was performed using reference gene primer amplification. Clones were sequenced by immunoSEQ multiplex PCR, and TCRdb holds only the in-frame ones, with some missing. From that table come the V and J calls and clone size; the DNA was used to work out D and trimming. The repertoire holds about 170,000 clones, with 82% as singletons. The data derive from a study of blood T cell repertoires in COVID-19. Background on the study: Samples of COVID-19 (acute and convalescent) were obtained from the United States, Italy and Spain. PBMCs, B-cell-depleted T cells, or T cells were the source of the cDNA or gDNA that made up the material.

Recruited during active infection, patients (from Seattle) were subsequently followed longitudinally. The V end was cut by 3 bases, the J end by 3 bases, with 8 bases between. This CDR3 spans 13 amino acids. Germline values: CDR1 LGHNA, CDR2 YNFKEQ. Sequencing input: peripheral blood. This TCR was sampled from a woman aged 40-49 years with COVID-19, enrolled during active disease. The rearrangement links TRBV4-2 to TRBJ1-1; no firm D call. The CDR3 protein is CASSQRVDTEAFF. CDR3 bases: TGTGCCAGCAGCCAGAGGGTAGACACTGAAGCTTTCTTT.